These 17 T cell receptor beta chains share one sample of origin, sequenced in a study of cytomegalovirus exposure and HLA in healthy donors. This PCR relied on a set of 60 Vbeta primers and 13 Jbeta primers. Sequencing was performed with immunoSEQ multiplex PCR; in TCRdb, only in-frame clones are kept and a portion is missing. The sample consists of 200,000 to 250,000 clones, approximately 82% of them appearing once. Sequencing was done on a sample of PBMCs. The receptors shown here come from a woman in her fifties or sixties in good health and CMV-seropositive.

The V call is TRBV6-6, the J call TRBJ2-3; no reliable D call. The CDR3 consists of 13 residues. The germline gives CDR1 MNHNY, CDR2 SVGAGI (reference sequence). Trimming took 8 bases from V and 1 from J, leaving 10 bases between them. Here the CDR3 DNA reads TGTGCCAGCGTCCCCCCGGGCACAGATACGCAGTATTTT. This sequence encodes CASVPPGTDTQYF.

The chain carries TRBV9 and TRBJ2-5; no definite D call. V was cut by 4 bases and J by 1 base, with 11 bases left in between. This CDR3 is built from 14 residues. From germline, CDR1 is SGDLS and CDR2 YYNGEE. CDR3 bases: TGTGCCAGCAGCCCCACTTACCTCCAAGAGACCCAGTACTTC. Its protein is CASSPTYLQETQYF.

The V gene is TRBV14, the J gene TRBJ1-1, with 7 bases fitting TRBD1. The CDR3 is 15 residues long. The germline CDR1 and CDR2 sequences are SGHDN and FVKESK. V shed 4 bases and J 0 bases; nucleotides not matched to a gene: 5. CDR3 DNA sequence: TGTGCCAGCAGCCTAGGCAGGGGGGTGAACACTGAAGCTTTCTTT. This translates into CASSLGRGVNTEAFF.

This sequence joins TRBV6-1 and TRBJ2-1; 13 positions match TRBD2. The V segment lost 8 bases and the J segment 5 bases; nucleotides outside the gene matches: 6. CDR1 and CDR2 from the germline V gene are MNHNS and SASEGT. CDR3 length equals 15 residues. CDR3 nucleotide sequence: TGTGCCAGCCCGACTAGCGGGAGGCCAAACAATGAGCAGTTCTTC. Protein product: CASPTSGRPNNEQFF.

The chain uses TRBV15 and TRBJ2-7; maybe TRBD1 (6 bases). The length of the CDR3 is 17 residues. Trimming stripped 1 base from V and 2 bases from J, with 18 bases between. CDR1 and CDR2 (germline): LNHNV, YYDKDF (reference sequence). The CDR3 protein is CATSRARGELRAYEQYF. The CDR3 nucleotides read TGTGCCACCAGCAGAGCCAGGGGAGAGCTCAGAGCCTACGAGCAGTACTTC.

This clone is a singleton in its sample. The chain recombines TRBV19 with TRBJ2-1; tentative D call: TRBD2 (5 bases). This CDR3 contains 15 residues. Germline CDR1 LNHDA, CDR2 SQIVND (reference sequence). V shed 4 bases and J shed 0 bases, with 10 bases lying between them. The DNA for the CDR3 is TGTGCCAGTAGTAATACTAGAGGCTCCTACAATGAGCAGTTCTTC. This gives the protein CASSNTRGSYNEQFF.

J is TRBJ2-7 and V is TRBV18; D unresolved. This CDR3 has 13 residues. The germline V gene has CDR1 KGHSH and CDR2 LQKENI. The V gene lost 1 base and the J gene lost 3 bases, with 7 bases spanning the gap. The CDR3 protein is CASSPRAIYEQYF. For the CDR3, the DNA is TGTGCCAGCTCACCACGGGCAATCTACGAGCAGTACTTC.

The chain recombines TRBV19 with TRBJ1-2; tentative D call: TRBD1 (6 bases). The V and J ends lost 3 bases and 5 bases respectively, with 13 bases between them. This CDR3 has 14 amino acids. Germline lookup yields CDR1 LNHDA and CDR2 SQIVND (reference sequence). The CDR3 loop is CASSIPDSLYGYTF. DNA for the CDR3: TGTGCCAGTAGTATTCCGGACAGTTTATATGGCTACACCTTC.

The rearrangement joins TRBV23-1 to TRBJ1-4; D is perhaps TRBD1 (5 bases). TRBV23-1 falls under the ORF class, with uncertain function. This CDR3 is 15 amino acids long. Trimming left V 6 bases short and J 0 bases short, with 11 bases between. CDR3 sequence: CASRQGFATNEKLFF. CDR3 bases: TGCGCCAGCAGGCAGGGATTTGCAACTAATGAAAAACTGTTTTTT.

The chain uses TRBV5-1 and TRBJ1-3; 8 nucleotides agree with TRBD1. The V gene end was trimmed by 0 bases and the J gene end by 0 bases; junction bases not matched to a gene: 5. The germline V gene encodes CDR1 SGHRS and CDR2 YFSETQ. The CDR3 has 17 residues. The CDR3 region is CASSLGTGTDSGNTIYF. The DNA for the CDR3 is TGCGCCAGCAGCTTGGGGACAGGGACGGACTCTGGAAACACCATATATTTT.

This clone was seen more than once but under ten times. The rearrangement uses TRBV9 and TRBJ2-1, with 12 bases that match TRBD1. The CDR3 runs to 19 residues. V was clipped by 0 bases and J by 7 bases; unmatched bases: 14. The germline V gene encodes CDR1 SGDLS and CDR2 YYNGEE. The CDR3 loop reads CASSVVPNPGQGALNEQFF. The CDR3 DNA reads as TGTGCCAGCAGCGTAGTACCGAACCCGGGACAGGGGGCCCTGAATGAGCAGTTCTTC.

The chain recombines TRBV27 with TRBJ2-7; 7 bases match TRBD2. Losses at the gene ends were 2 bases for V and 6 bases for J; bases not matched to a gene: 7. The CDR3 is 14 amino acids. The germline CDR1 and CDR2 sequences are MNHEY and SMNVEV (reference sequence). CDR3 loop: CASSLAGALTEQYF. The CDR3 DNA reads as TGTGCCAGCAGTTTAGCGGGAGCATTAACCGAGCAGTACTTC.

The V gene is TRBV5-6, the J gene TRBJ2-7, with TRBD1 matching 11 bases. Germline CDR1 reads SGHDT; CDR2 reads YYEEEE. The CDR3 length is 12 residues. V was clipped by 5 bases and J by 9 bases; unmatched bases: 4. This CDR3 reads CASRWTGGMQYF. The CDR3 coding sequence is TGTGCCAGCAGGTGGACAGGGGGCATGCAGTACTTC.

V and J are TRBV10-3 and TRBJ2-2; 8 bases are shared with TRBD2. The CDR3 is made up of 12 amino acids. Germline values: CDR1 ENHRY, CDR2 SYGVKD. The junction had 6 bases not matched to a gene; V was cut back by 10 bases and J by 8 bases. The CDR3, as DNA: TGTGCCACCCGAGCGGGAGATGGGGAGCTGTTTTTT. Its protein product is CATRAGDGELFF.

The rearrangement uses TRBV19 and TRBJ2-3; maybe TRBD1 (6 bases). The germline V gene encodes CDR1 LNHDA and CDR2 SQIVND (reference sequence). The CDR3 has 15 residues. V was shortened by 5 bases and J by 1 base, with 13 bases between the two germline ends. The CDR3 sequence is CASSHDRLGTDTQYF. The CDR3 bases are TGTGCCAGTAGTCACGACAGGTTAGGCACAGATACGCAGTATTTT.

This chain joins TRBV5-1 and TRBJ2-7; tentative D call: TRBD1 (6 bases). V shed 4 bases and J shed 3 bases, with 11 bases lying between them. The CDR3 sequence is 13 residues long. The germline V gene has CDR1 SGHRS and CDR2 YFSETQ. The CDR3 nucleotides are TGCGCCAGCAGCGAAGGACAGCTCTACGAGCAGTACTTC. Amino acid sequence: CASSEGQLYEQYF.

The CDR3 loop is CASSLGEGLYNEQFF. The DNA of the CDR3 is TGTGCCAGCAGCTTAGGGGAGGGCCTCTACAATGAGCAGTTCTTC. The chain carries TRBV7-3 and TRBJ2-1, with 7 bases that match TRBD2. Germline lookup yields CDR1 SGHTA and CDR2 FQGTGA. This CDR3 is built from 15 residues. V shed 2 bases and J 3 bases; nucleotides not matched to a gene: 4.